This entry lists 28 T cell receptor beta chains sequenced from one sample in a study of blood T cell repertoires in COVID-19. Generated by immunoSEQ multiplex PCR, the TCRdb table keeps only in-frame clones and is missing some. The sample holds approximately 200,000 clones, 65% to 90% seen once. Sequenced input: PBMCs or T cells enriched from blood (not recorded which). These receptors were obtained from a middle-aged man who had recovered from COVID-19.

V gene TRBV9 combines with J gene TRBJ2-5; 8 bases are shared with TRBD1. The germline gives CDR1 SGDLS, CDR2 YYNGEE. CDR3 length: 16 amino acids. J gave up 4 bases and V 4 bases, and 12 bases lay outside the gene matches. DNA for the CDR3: TGTGCCAGCAGCCCAGGGCCAGGGGGCTGGGGAGAGACCCAGTACTTC. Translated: CASSPGPGGWGETQYF. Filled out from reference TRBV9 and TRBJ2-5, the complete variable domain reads DSGVTQTPKHLITATGQRVTLRCSPRSGDLSVYWYQQSLDQGLQFLIQYYNGEERAKGNILERFSAQQFPDLHSELNLSSLELGDSALYFCASSPGPGGWGETQYFGPGTRLLVL.

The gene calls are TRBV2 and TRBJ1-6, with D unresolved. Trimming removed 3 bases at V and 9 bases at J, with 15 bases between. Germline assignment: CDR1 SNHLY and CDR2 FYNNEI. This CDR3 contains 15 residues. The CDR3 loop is CASSEEGPNGSPLHF. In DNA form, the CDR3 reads TGTGCCAGCAGTGAGGAGGGCCCCAATGGTTCACCCCTCCACTTT.

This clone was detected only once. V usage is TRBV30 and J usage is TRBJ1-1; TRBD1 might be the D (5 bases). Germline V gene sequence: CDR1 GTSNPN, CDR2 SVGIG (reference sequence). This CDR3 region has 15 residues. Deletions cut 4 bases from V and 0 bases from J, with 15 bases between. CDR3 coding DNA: TGTGCCTGGAAGGGGTTTGGGGGGGTGAACACTGAAGCTTTCTTT. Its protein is CAWKGFGGVNTEAFF. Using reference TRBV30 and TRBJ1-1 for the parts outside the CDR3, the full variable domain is SQTIHQWPATLVQPVGSPLSLECTVEGTSNPNLYWYRQAAGRGLQLLFYSVGIGQISSEVPQNLSASRPQDRQFILSSKKLLLSDSGFYLCAWKGFGGVNTEAFFGQGTRLTVV.

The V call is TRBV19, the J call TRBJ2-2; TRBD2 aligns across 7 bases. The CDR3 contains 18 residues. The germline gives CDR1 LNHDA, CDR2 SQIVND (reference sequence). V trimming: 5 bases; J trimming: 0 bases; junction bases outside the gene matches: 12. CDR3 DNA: TGTGCCAGTAGTTTTCGGGGACTAACCCTAACGAACACCGGGGAGCTGTTTTTT. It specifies CASSFRGLTLTNTGELFF.

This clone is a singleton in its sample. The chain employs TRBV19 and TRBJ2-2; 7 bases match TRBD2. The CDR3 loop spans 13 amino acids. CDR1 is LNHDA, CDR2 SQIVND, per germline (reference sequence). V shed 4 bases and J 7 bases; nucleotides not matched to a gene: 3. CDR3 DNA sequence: TGTGCCAGTAGTAATAGCGGGTACGGGGAGCTGTTTTTT. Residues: CASSNSGYGELFF. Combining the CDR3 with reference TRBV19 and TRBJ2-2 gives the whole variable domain DGGITQSPKYLFRKEGQNVTLSCEQNLNHDAMYWYRQDPGQGLRLIYYSQIVNDFQKGDIAEGYSVSREKKESFPLTVTSAQKNPTAFYLCASSNSGYGELFFGEGSRLTVL.

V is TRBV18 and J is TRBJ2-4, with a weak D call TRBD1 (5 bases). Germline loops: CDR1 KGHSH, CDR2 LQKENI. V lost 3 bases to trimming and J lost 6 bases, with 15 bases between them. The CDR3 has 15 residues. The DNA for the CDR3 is TGTGCCAGCTCACCCCCCCAGGGTGAGAGAAACATTCAGTACTTC. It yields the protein CASSPPQGERNIQYF.

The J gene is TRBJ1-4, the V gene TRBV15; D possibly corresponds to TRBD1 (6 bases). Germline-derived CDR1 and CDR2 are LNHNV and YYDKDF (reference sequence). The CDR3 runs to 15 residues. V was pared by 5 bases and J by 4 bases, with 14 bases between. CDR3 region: CATSGGLANNEKLFF. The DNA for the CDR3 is TGTGCCACCAGCGGGGGCCTCGCTAATAATGAAAAACTGTTTTTT. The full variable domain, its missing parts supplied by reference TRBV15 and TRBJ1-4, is DAMVIQNPRYQVTQFGKPVTLSCSQTLNHNVMYWYQQKSSQAPKLLFHYYDKDFNNEADTPDNFQSRRPNTSFCFLDIRSPGLGDTAMYLCATSGGLANNEKLFFGSGTQLSVL.

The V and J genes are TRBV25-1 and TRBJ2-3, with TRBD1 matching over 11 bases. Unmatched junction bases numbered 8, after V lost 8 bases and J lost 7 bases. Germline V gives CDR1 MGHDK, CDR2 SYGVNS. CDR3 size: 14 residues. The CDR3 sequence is CASAGTGGTYTQYF. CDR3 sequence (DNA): TGTGCCAGCGCAGGGACAGGGGGAACGTATACGCAGTATTTT. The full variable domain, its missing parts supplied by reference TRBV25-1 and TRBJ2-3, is EADIYQTPRYLVIGTGKKITLECSQTMGHDKMYWYQQDPGMELHLIHYSYGVNSTEKGDLSSESTVSRIRTEHFPLTLESARPSHTSQYLCASAGTGGTYTQYFGPGTRLTVL.

CDR3 bases: TGTGCCAGCGCGGGACAGGGGGCATTTTCGGGTGAGCAGTTCTTC. Protein: CASAGQGAFSGEQFF. This chain connects TRBV6-5 to TRBJ2-1; 12 bases match TRBD1. The germline gives CDR1 MNHEY, CDR2 SVGAGI. V shed 8 bases and J 9 bases; nucleotides not matched to a gene: 11. The CDR3 spans 15 residues.

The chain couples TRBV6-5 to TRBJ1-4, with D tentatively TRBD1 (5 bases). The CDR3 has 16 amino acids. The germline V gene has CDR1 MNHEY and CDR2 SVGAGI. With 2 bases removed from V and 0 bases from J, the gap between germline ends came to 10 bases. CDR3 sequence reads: CASSYQGPATNEKLFF. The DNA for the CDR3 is TGTGCCAGCAGTTACCAGGGCCCTGCAACTAATGAAAAACTGTTTTTT.

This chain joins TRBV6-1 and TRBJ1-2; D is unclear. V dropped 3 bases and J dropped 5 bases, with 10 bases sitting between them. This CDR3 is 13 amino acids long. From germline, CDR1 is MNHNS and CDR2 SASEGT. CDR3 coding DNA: TGTGCCAGCAGTGACGCTGAGGCGTATGGCTACACCTTC. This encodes CASSDAEAYGYTF.

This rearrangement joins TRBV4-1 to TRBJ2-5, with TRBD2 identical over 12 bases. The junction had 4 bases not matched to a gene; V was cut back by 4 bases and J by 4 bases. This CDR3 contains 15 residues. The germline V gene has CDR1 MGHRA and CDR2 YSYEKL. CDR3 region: CASSPATSGRETQYF. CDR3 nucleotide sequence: TGCGCCAGCAGCCCTGCGACTAGCGGGAGAGAGACCCAGTACTTC.

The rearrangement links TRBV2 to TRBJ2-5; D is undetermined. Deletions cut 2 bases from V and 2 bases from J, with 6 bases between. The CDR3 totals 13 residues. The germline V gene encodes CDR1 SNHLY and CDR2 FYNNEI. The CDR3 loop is CASSELRQETQYF. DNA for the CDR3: TGTGCCAGCAGTGAACTTCGGCAAGAGACCCAGTACTTC.

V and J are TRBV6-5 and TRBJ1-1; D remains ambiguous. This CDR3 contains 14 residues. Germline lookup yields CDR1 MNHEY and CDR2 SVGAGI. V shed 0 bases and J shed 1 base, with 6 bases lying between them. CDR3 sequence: CASSYSNWNTEAFF. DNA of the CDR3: TGTGCCAGCAGTTACTCGAACTGGAACACTGAAGCTTTCTTT.

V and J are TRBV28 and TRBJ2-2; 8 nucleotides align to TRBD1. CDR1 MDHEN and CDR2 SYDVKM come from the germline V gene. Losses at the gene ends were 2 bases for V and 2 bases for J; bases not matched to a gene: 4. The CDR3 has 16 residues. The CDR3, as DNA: TGTGCCAGCAGTTTACCCGGACAGGGAAACACCGGGGAGCTGTTTTTT. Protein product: CASSLPGQGNTGELFF.

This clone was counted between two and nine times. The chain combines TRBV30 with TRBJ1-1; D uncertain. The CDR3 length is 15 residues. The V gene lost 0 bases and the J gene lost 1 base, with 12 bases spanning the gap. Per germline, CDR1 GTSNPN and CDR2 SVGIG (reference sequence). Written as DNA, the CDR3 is TGTGCCTGGAGTGTACGAGGGCCCCGGAACACTGAAGCTTTCTTT. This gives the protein CAWSVRGPRNTEAFF.

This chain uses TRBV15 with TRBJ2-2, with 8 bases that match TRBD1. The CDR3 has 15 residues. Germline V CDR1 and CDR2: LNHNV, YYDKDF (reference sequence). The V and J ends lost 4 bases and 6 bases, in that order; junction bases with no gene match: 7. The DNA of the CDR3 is TGTGCCACCAGCACAGGACAGGGTTTTTCCGGGGAGCTGTTTTTT. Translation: CATSTGQGFSGELFF.

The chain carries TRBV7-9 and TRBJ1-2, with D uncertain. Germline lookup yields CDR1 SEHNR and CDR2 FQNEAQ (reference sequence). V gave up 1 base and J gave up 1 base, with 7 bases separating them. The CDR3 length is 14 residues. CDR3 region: CASSLGGVNYGYTF. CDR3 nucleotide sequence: TGTGCCAGCAGCTTAGGGGGAGTTAACTATGGCTACACCTTC.

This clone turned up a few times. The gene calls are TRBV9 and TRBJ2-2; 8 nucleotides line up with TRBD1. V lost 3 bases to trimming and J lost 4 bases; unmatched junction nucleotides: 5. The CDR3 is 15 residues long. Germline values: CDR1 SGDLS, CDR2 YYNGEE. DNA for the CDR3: TGTGCCAGCAGCGAATACAGGGGGGTCACCGGGGAGCTGTTTTTT. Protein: CASSEYRGVTGELFF.

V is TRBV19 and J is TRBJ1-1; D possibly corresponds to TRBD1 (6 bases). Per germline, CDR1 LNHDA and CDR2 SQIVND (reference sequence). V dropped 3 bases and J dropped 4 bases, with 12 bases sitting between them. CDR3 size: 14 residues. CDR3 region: CASSITGYGTEAFF. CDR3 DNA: TGTGCCAGTAGTATCACAGGGTACGGCACTGAAGCTTTCTTT.

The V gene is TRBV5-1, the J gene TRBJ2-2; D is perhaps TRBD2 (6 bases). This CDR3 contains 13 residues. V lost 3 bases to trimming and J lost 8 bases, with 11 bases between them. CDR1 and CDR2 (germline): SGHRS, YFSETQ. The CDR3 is CASSSGATGELFF. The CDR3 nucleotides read TGCGCCAGCAGCTCGGGAGCTACGGGGGAGCTGTTTTTT.

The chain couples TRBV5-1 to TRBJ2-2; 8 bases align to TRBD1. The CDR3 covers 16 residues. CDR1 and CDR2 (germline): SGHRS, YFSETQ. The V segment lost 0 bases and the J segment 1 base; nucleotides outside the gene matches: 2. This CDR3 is CASSLAGTGNTGELFF. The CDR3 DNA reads TGCGCCAGCAGCTTGGCCGGGACAGGGAACACCGGGGAGCTGTTTTTT.

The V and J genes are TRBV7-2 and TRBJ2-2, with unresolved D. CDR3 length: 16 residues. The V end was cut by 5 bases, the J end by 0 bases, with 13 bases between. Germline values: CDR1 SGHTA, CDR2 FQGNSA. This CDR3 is CASSIEFYSNTGELFF. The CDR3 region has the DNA TGTGCCAGCAGCATCGAGTTCTACTCGAACACCGGGGAGCTGTTTTTT.

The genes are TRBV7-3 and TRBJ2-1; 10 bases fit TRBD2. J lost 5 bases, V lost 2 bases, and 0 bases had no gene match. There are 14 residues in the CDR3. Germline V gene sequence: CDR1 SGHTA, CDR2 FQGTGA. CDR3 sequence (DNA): TGTGCCAGCAGCTTAGGACTAGCGGACAATGAGCAGTTCTTC. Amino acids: CASSLGLADNEQFF.

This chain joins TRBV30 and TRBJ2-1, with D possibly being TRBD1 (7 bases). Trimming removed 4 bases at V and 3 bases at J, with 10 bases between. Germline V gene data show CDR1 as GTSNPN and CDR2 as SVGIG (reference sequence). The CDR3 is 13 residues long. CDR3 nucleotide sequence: TGTGCCTGGAATCAGGGGGGCTACAATGAGCAGTTCTTC. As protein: CAWNQGGYNEQFF.

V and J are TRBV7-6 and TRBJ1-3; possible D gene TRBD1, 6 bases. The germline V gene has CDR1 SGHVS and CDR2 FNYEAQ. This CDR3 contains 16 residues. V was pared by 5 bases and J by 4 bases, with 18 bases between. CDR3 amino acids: CASSPRRTETGNTIYF. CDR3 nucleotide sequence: TGTGCCAGCAGCCCCAGAAGGACAGAAACCGGAAACACCATATATTTT. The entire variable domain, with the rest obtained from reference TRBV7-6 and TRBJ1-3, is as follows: GAGVSQSPRYKVTKRGQDVALRCDPISGHVSLYWYRQALGQGPEFLTYFNYEAQQDKSGLPNDRFSAERPEGSISTLTIQRTEQRDSAMYRCASSPRRTETGNTIYFGEGSWLTVV.

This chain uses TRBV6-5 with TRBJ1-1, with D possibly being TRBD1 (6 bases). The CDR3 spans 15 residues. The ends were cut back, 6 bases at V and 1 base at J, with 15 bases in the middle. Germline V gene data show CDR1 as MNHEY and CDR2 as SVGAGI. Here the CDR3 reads CASRKNRETNTEAFF. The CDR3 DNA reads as TGTGCCAGCAGAAAAAACAGGGAGACGAACACTGAAGCTTTCTTT.

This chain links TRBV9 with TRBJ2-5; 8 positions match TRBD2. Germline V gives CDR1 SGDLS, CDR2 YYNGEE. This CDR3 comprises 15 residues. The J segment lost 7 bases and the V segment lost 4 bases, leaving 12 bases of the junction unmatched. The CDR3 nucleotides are TGTGCCAGCAGCCCACGGGTCGGGGGGGTTGTGACCCAGTACTTC. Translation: CASSPRVGGVVTQYF.